This is a list of T cell receptor beta chains from one sample in a study of blood T cell repertoires in COVID-19. Generated by immunoSEQ multiplex PCR, the TCRdb table keeps only in-frame clones and is missing some. The sample carries about 220,000 clones, roughly 84% recorded once. Source material: PBMCs or T cells enriched from blood (not recorded which). These TCRs come from a woman in her thirties or forties who had recovered from COVID-19. CDR3s include the opening cysteine and the closing phenylalanine or tryptophan. Each record gives: V gene, J gene, D gene, clone size, CDR3 protein, CDR3 DNA. A D gene is named only where the DNA matches it firmly. Some rows mark clone size as missing; the rest say once, few, many or name a class of expanded clone.

TRBV7-9	TRBJ2-5	TRBD1	NA	CASILQGLSGETQYF	TGTGCCAGCATCTTACAGGGGCTGAGTGGGGAGACCCAGTACTTC
TRBV7-2	TRBJ2-1	TRBD2	NA	CASILGTSGYNEQFF	TGTGCCAGCATCCTCGGGACTAGCGGTTACAATGAGCAGTTCTTC
TRBV7-2	TRBJ1-6	TRBD1	NA	CASSNTPGQGTPLHF	TGTGCCAGCAGCAATACTCCGGGACAGGGGACACCCCTCCACTTT
TRBV28	TRBJ1-2	NA	NA	CASSFGDPQGQGYTF	TGTGCCAGCAGTTTCGGGGACCCCCAGGGGCAGGGCTACACCTTC
TRBV12-3/TRBV12-4	TRBJ1-1	NA	NA	CASTRQGFTEAFF	TGTGCCAGCACAAGGCAGGGGTTCACTGAAGCTTTCTTT
TRBV10-3	TRBJ2-3	TRBD1	NA	CAIRTGQRSDTQYF	TGTGCCATCAGAACGGGACAGCGCTCAGATACGCAGTATTTT
TRBV10-3	TRBJ1-5	NA	NA	CAINQEYSNQPQHF	TGTGCCATCAATCAAGAGTATAGCAATCAGCCCCAGCATTTT
TRBV30	TRBJ2-5	NA	NA	CAWSVPWTAIQETQYF	TGTGCCTGGAGTGTACCTTGGACAGCGATCCAAGAGACCCAGTACTTC
TRBV28	TRBJ2-1	TRBD2	NA	CASSFSGTSIRYYNEQFF	TGTGCCAGCAGTTTTTCCGGGACTAGCATCCGATACTACAATGAGCAGTTCTTC
TRBV19	TRBJ2-5	TRBD1	NA	CASSLGTDYQETQYF	TGTGCCAGTAGTCTCGGGACAGATTACCAAGAGACCCAGTACTTC
TRBV5-1	TRBJ2-1	NA	NA	CASSLEREDEQFF	TGCGCCAGCAGCTTGGAAAGAGAGGATGAGCAGTTCTTC
TRBV3-1/TRBV3-2	TRBJ1-6	NA	few	CASSQGSSYNSPLHF	TGTGCCAGCAGCCAAGGCAGCTCCTATAATTCACCCCTCCACTTT
TRBV19	TRBJ1-1	NA	NA	CASRRDTTEAFF	TGTGCCAGTAGACGGGACACCACTGAAGCTTTCTTT
TRBV18	TRBJ2-3	NA	NA	CASSPPPGLGTDTQYF	TGTGCCAGCTCACCACCGCCAGGGTTGGGCACAGATACGCAGTATTTT
TRBV7-9	TRBJ1-2	NA	NA	CASSLDRAGYTF	TGTGCCAGCAGCTTAGACAGAGCTGGCTACACCTTC
TRBV28	TRBJ1-1	TRBD1	NA	CASSPGTGLNTEAFF	TGTGCCAGCAGTCCAGGGACAGGGTTGAACACTGAAGCTTTCTTT
TRBV14	TRBJ2-1	TRBD2	NA	CASSPTGGRATEQFF	TGTGCCAGCAGCCCGACGGGCGGGAGGGCCACTGAGCAGTTCTTC
TRBV2	TRBJ2-7	TRBD2	NA	CASSKTSGAYEQYF	TGTGCCAGCAGTAAGACTAGCGGGGCCTACGAGCAGTACTTC
TRBV30	TRBJ1-4	NA	NA	CAWSNRRTASEKLFF	TGTGCCTGGAGTAATCGACGGACAGCCTCTGAAAAACTGTTTTTT
TRBV3-1/TRBV3-2	TRBJ2-6	NA	NA	CASSQDRGWANVLTF	TGTGCCAGCAGCCAAGACAGGGGCTGGGCCAACGTCCTGACTTTC
TRBV7-9	TRBJ1-1	TRBD1	NA	CASSSQGQVQSQAFF	TGTGCCAGCAGCTCCCAGGGACAGGTCCAATCTCAAGCTTTCTTT
TRBV19	TRBJ2-2	TRBD2	NA	CASSITSGAGPGELFF	TGTGCCAGTAGTATAACTAGCGGGGCCGGACCCGGGGAGCTGTTTTTT
TRBV25-1	TRBJ2-1	TRBD2	NA	CASSPDAGGDEQFF	TGTGCCAGCAGTCCAGACGCGGGAGGCGATGAGCAGTTCTTC
TRBV4-1	TRBJ2-7	TRBD2	NA	CASSQEVLAGGSYEQYF	TGCGCCAGCAGCCAAGAGGTTCTTGCGGGAGGTTCCTACGAGCAGTACTTC
TRBV23-1	TRBJ1-1	NA	NA	CASSQSGQGGSYTEAFF	TGCGCCAGCAGTCAATCGGGGCAGGGAGGTAGTTACACTGAAGCTTTCTTT
TRBV28	TRBJ1-2	NA	NA	CASRLDRQYGYTF	TGTGCCAGCAGACTAGACAGGCAATATGGCTACACCTTC
TRBV12-5	TRBJ2-1	NA	NA	CASGSYNEQFF	TGTGCTAGTGGGTCGTACAATGAGCAGTTCTTC
TRBV10-1	TRBJ2-3	TRBD1	NA	CASSARTGLTDTQYF	TGCGCCAGCAGTGCTCGGACAGGGCTTACAGATACGCAGTATTTT
TRBV24-1	TRBJ2-1	NA	NA	CATSASGHKRDEQFF	TGTGCCACCAGTGCCAGCGGCCACAAGCGGGATGAGCAGTTCTTC
TRBV6-2/TRBV6-3	TRBJ1-2	TRBD1	NA	CASSHGTGYGYTF	TGTGCCAGCAGTCACGGGACAGGGTATGGCTACACCTTC
TRBV3-1/TRBV3-2	TRBJ2-7	TRBD2	NA	CASSQLGEAGTYEQYF	TGTGCCAGCAGCCAATTAGGGGAAGCGGGGACCTACGAGCAGTACTTC
TRBV6-7	TRBJ2-1	TRBD2	NA	CASSILAGRSYNEQFF	TGTGCCAGCAGTATACTAGCGGGAAGGTCCTACAATGAGCAGTTCTTC
TRBV10-2	TRBJ1-1	NA	NA	CASRDMNTEAFF	TGCGCCAGCAGGGACATGAACACTGAAGCTTTCTTT
TRBV3-1/TRBV3-2	TRBJ2-7	NA	NA	CASSLLDHEQYF	TGTGCCAGCAGCCTTCTAGACCACGAGCAGTACTTC
TRBV7-2	TRBJ2-1	TRBD2	NA	CASSLRLAYDEQFF	TGTGCCAGCAGCTTGCGACTAGCTTATGATGAGCAGTTCTTC
TRBV11-2	TRBJ2-3	TRBD2	NA	CASSLGTSRSTDTQYF	TGTGCCAGCAGCTTAGGGACTAGCCGAAGCACAGATACGCAGTATTTT
TRBV3-1/TRBV3-2	TRBJ2-3	NA	NA	CASSRTTGGIRDTQYF	TGTGCCAGCAGCCGCACCACGGGCGGGATTAGGGATACGCAGTATTTT
TRBV5-6	TRBJ1-6	TRBD1	NA	CASSIGGQGVSSPLHF	TGTGCCAGCAGCATCGGGGGACAGGGGGTTAGTTCACCCCTCCACTTT
TRBV27	TRBJ2-4	NA	NA	CAVVAPLLAKNIQYF	TGTGCCGTTGTAGCGCCATTGTTAGCCAAAAACATTCAGTACTTC
TRBV5-1	TRBJ2-5	NA	once	CASSPGAEETQYF	TGCGCCAGCAGCCCTGGGGCAGAAGAGACCCAGTACTTC
TRBV18	TRBJ2-7	NA	NA	CASSIDSPEQYF	TGTGCCAGCTCAATCGACAGTCCCGAGCAGTACTTC
TRBV5-1	TRBJ2-1	TRBD1	NA	CASSQQGQQYNEQFF	TGCGCCAGCAGCCAGCAGGGACAGCAATACAATGAGCAGTTCTTC
TRBV6-2/TRBV6-3	TRBJ2-5	NA	NA	CASSYSSRVGASQETQYF	TGTGCCAGCAGTTACTCGAGTCGGGTAGGAGCGTCTCAAGAGACCCAGTACTTC